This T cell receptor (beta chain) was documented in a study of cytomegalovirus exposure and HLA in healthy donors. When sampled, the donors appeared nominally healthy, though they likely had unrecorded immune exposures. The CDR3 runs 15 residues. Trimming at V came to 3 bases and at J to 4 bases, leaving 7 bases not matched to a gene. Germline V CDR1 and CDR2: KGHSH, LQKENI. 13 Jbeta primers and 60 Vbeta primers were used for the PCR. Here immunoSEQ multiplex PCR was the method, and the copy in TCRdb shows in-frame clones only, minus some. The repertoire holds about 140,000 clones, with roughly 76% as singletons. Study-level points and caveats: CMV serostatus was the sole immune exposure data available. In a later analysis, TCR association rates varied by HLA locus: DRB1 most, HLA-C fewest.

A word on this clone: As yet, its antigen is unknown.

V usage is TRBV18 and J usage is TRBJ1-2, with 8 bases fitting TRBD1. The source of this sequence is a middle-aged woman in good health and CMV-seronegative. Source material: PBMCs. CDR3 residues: CASSPQTGAFYGYTF. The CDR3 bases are TGTGCCAGCTCACCCCAGACAGGGGCGTTCTATGGCTACACCTTC.